These 28 T cell receptor beta chains came from one sample sequenced in a study of CD8 T cells in Susac syndrome. Reverse transcription of about 0.45 to 1 ug RNA was performed with random hexamers. One entry per CDR3 protein, called by TCRdb with MiXCR from the immunoSEQ multiplex PCR reads. The data contain roughly 190,000 distinct CDR3 sequences, over 85% of them singletons. The specimen sequenced was CD4+ T cells from PBMCs. These receptors all come from a human donor in good health.

CDR3 sequence (DNA): TGTGCCAGCAGGATGGACAGTAACTATGGCTACACCTTC. It yields the protein CASRMDSNYGYTF. This chain links TRBV7-2 with TRBJ1-2, with a possible D match to TRBD1 (6 bases). The V end lost 6 bases, the J end lost 1 base, and 9 bases lay between the germline ends. From germline, CDR1 is SGHTA and CDR2 FQGNSA. The CDR3 has 13 residues.

This sequence joins TRBV3-1 and TRBJ2-4, with unresolved D. CDR1 is LGHDT and CDR2 is YNNKEL in the germline V gene (reference sequence). Trimming took off 1 base at V and 9 bases at J, with 10 bases between the two ends. This CDR3 contains 13 residues. DNA of the CDR3: TGTGCCAGCAGCCAAGGGACCCGCCCCATTCAGTACTTC. This translates into CASSQGTRPIQYF.

J is TRBJ1-2 and V is TRBV28; maybe TRBD1 (6 bases). The germline CDR1 and CDR2 sequences are MDHEN and SYDVKM. Trimming pared 3 bases from V and 7 bases from J, leaving 15 bases between. This CDR3 contains 14 residues. The CDR3 here is CASSFSGAGGGYTF. DNA of the CDR3: TGTGCCAGCAGTTTTTCAGGGGCCGGCGGTGGCTACACCTTC.

The chain combines TRBV7-3 with TRBJ2-1; 7 bases are shared with TRBD1. This CDR3 region has 14 residues. V was pared by 6 bases and J by 7 bases, with 9 bases of the junction left unmatched. Germline loops: CDR1 SGHTA, CDR2 FQGTGA. CDR3 sequence (DNA): TGTGCCAGCAGGAGTGCAGGGGGACGGAATGAGCAGTTCTTC. Encoded protein: CASRSAGGRNEQFF.

This chain connects TRBV7-2 to TRBJ1-1; D ambiguous. This CDR3 is 13 amino acids long. V was shortened by 5 bases and J by 1 base, with 8 bases between the two germline ends. CDR1 SGHTA and CDR2 FQGNSA come from the germline V gene. CDR3 amino acids: CASSPVPNTEAFF. Written as DNA, the CDR3 is TGTGCCAGCAGCCCTGTCCCGAACACTGAAGCTTTCTTT.

V and J are TRBV3-1 and TRBJ2-7; 9 nucleotides line up with TRBD1. The V gene's germline CDR1 is LGHDT and CDR2 YNNKEL (reference sequence). The CDR3 loop spans 14 amino acids. V shed 5 bases and J 5 bases; nucleotides not matched to a gene: 7. The CDR3 reads CASSVGQGFHEQYF. CDR3 DNA sequence: TGTGCCAGCAGCGTGGGACAGGGATTTCACGAGCAGTACTTC.

The chain is built from TRBV28 and TRBJ2-6, with no clear D. Trimming removed 8 bases from V and 0 bases from J, with 8 bases in between. Germline CDR1 MDHEN, CDR2 SYDVKM. The CDR3 is 14 residues long. CDR3 coding DNA: TGTGCCAGCCGCACCTCCTCTGGGGCCAACGTCCTGACTTTC. Protein: CASRTSSGANVLTF.

The table lists this clonotype with a count of one. The chain is built from TRBV30 and TRBJ1-1; tentative D call: TRBD1 (6 bases). CDR1 is GTSNPN, CDR2 SVGIG, per germline (reference sequence). The ends were cut back, 7 bases at V and 1 base at J, with 13 bases in the middle. This CDR3 is built from 13 residues. CDR3 sequence reads: CASSGVSNTEAFF. The CDR3 DNA sequence: TGTGCCTCCTCAGGGGTTTCGAACACTGAAGCTTTCTTT.

V usage is TRBV5-1 and J usage is TRBJ2-5, with TRBD1 matching 9 bases. Trimming cost V 3 bases and J 5 bases; bases outside gene matches: 8. This CDR3 is built from 15 residues. Germline values: CDR1 SGHRS, CDR2 YFSETQ. The DNA of the CDR3 is TGCGCCAGCAGCTCGCTACAGGGGGCAGACGAGACCCAGTACTTC. Amino acid sequence: CASSSLQGADETQYF.

This rearrangement joins TRBV15 to TRBJ1-5; D uncertain. The V gene's germline CDR1 is LNHNV and CDR2 YYDKDF (reference sequence). The CDR3 loop spans 16 amino acids. Deletions cut 0 bases from V and 11 bases from J, with 20 bases between. CDR3 DNA: TGTGCCACCAGCAGAGATCGTGATGGCCCTAGCAGGTCCCAGCATTTT. Translated: CATSRDRDGPSRSQHF.

V is TRBV5-1 and J is TRBJ2-5; D remains unclear. The CDR3 covers 14 residues. Germline CDR1 and CDR2: SGHRS and YFSETQ. With 1 base removed from V and 4 bases from J, the gap between germline ends came to 11 bases. This CDR3 reads CASSLRGSSETQYF. The CDR3 coding sequence is TGCGCCAGCAGCTTGCGCGGTAGCTCAGAGACCCAGTACTTC. Variable domain in full (rest from reference TRBV5-1 and TRBJ2-5): KAGVTQTPRYLIKTRGQQVTLSCSPISGHRSVSWYQQTPGQGLQFLFEYFSETQRNKGNFPGRFSGRQFSNSRSEMNVSTLELGDSALYLCASSLRGSSETQYFGPGTRLLVL.

This clonotype has only a few counts. The chain employs TRBV29-1 and TRBJ2-3; 11 nucleotides line up with TRBD2. This CDR3 region has 13 residues. Germline V gene lookup returns CDR1 SQVTM and CDR2 ANQGSEA. The CDR3 sequence: CSHSSGGIDTQYF. CDR3 sequence (DNA): TGCAGTCATTCTAGCGGGGGGATAGATACGCAGTATTTT.

The chain recombines TRBV30 with TRBJ2-7; TRBD2 is a possible D gene (5 bases). V gave up 2 bases and J gave up 3 bases, with 11 bases separating them. CDR1 GTSNPN and CDR2 SVGIG come from the germline V gene (reference sequence). The CDR3 is made up of 13 amino acids. CDR3 DNA: TGTGCCTGGAGTCCCCTCCGGGACTACGAGCAGTACTTC. Protein product: CAWSPLRDYEQYF.

V is TRBV29-1 and J is TRBJ2-2, with D possibly TRBD1 on 5 matching bases. V lost 1 base and J lost 5, with 11 bases in between. CDR3 size: 14 residues. Germline V CDR1 and CDR2: SQVTM, ANQGSEA. This CDR3 reads CSVEGGLGTGELFF. The CDR3 region has the DNA TGCAGCGTTGAAGGGGGCCTGGGGACCGGGGAGCTGTTTTTT.

The chain carries TRBV7-2 and TRBJ1-1; weak D call: TRBD1 (5 bases). The CDR3 spans 14 residues. Germline assignment: CDR1 SGHTA and CDR2 FQGNSA. The V gene lost 0 bases and the J gene lost 5 bases, with 10 bases spanning the gap. DNA of the CDR3: TGTGCCAGCAGCTTAGCACAGGCTCAGACTGAAGCTTTCTTT. Translation gives CASSLAQAQTEAFF. Full variable domain (remainder filled in from reference TRBV7-2 and TRBJ1-1): GAGVSQSPSNKVTEKGKDVELRCDPISGHTALYWYRQSLGQGLEFLIYFQGNSAPDKSGLPSDRFSAERTGGSVSTLTIQRTQQEDSAVYLCASSLAQAQTEAFFGQGTRLTVV.

The V call is TRBV18, the J call TRBJ2-5; 12 positions match TRBD1. The trim removed 4 bases at V and 5 bases at J, leaving 8 bases unmatched. Germline V gene sequence: CDR1 KGHSH, CDR2 LQKENI. This CDR3 spans 16 amino acids. The CDR3 bases are TGTGCCAGCTCACAACTCGGGACAGGGGGCATGGAGACCCAGTACTTC. Residues: CASSQLGTGGMETQYF.

V gene TRBV20-1 combines with J gene TRBJ1-1; D gene uncertain. Germline V gene sequence: CDR1 DFQATT, CDR2 SNEGSKA (reference sequence). The CDR3 is made up of 12 amino acids. Trimming removed 3 bases at V and 6 bases at J, with 11 bases between. The CDR3, as DNA: TGCAGTGCTAGTTTTAGGGCAGCTGAAGCTTTCTTT. This gives the protein CSASFRAAEAFF.

The chain is built from TRBV11-2 and TRBJ2-7; D is undetermined. Germline lookup yields CDR1 SGHAT and CDR2 FQNNGV. The V gene lost 3 bases and the J gene lost 5 bases, with 5 bases spanning the gap. This CDR3 has 11 amino acids. CDR3 loop: CASSFGHEQYF. CDR3 sequence (DNA): TGTGCCAGCAGCTTCGGCCACGAGCAGTACTTC.

CDR3: CASSFPSSTKNIQYF. As DNA, the CDR3 is TGTGCCAGCAGTTTCCCCTCTAGCACCAAAAACATTCAGTACTTC. The gene calls are TRBV28 and TRBJ2-4, with D possibly TRBD2 on 5 matching bases. With 3 bases removed from V and 2 bases from J, the gap between germline ends came to 11 bases. The germline V gene encodes CDR1 MDHEN and CDR2 SYDVKM. CDR3 length: 15 residues.

This chain joins TRBV7-6 and TRBJ1-5, with D possibly matching TRBD1 (5 bases). Germline CDR1 reads SGHVS; CDR2 reads FNYEAQ. Trimming removed 1 base from V and 3 bases from J, with 13 bases in between. There are 16 residues in the CDR3. The chain's CDR3 is CASSLGGREYNQPQHF. CDR3 nucleotide sequence: TGTGCCAGCAGCTTAGGTGGCAGGGAATACAATCAGCCCCAGCATTTT.

This chain uses TRBV24-1 with TRBJ2-1, with TRBD1 matching over 9 bases. CDR3 length: 18 amino acids. Per germline, CDR1 KGHDR and CDR2 SFDVKD. J was trimmed by 2 bases and V by 5 bases; bases with no gene match: 12. CDR3 nucleotides: TGTGCCACCAGTGCCCCCAGCTTACAGGGGGCGCCCTACAATGAGCAGTTCTTC. It yields the protein CATSAPSLQGAPYNEQFF.

The gene calls are TRBV12-3 or TRBV12-4 and TRBJ1-5; 9 nucleotides agree with TRBD1. V shed 2 bases, J shed 3 bases, and the junction held 5 bases outside the gene matches. This CDR3 has 16 amino acids. This CDR3 reads CASSLRDRVLNQPQHF. Here the CDR3 DNA reads TGTGCCAGCAGTTTAAGGGACAGGGTCCTCAATCAGCCCCAGCATTTT.

The V gene is TRBV7-2, the J gene TRBJ1-4, with D unresolved. The V and J ends lost 6 bases and 7 bases respectively, with 9 bases between them. The V gene's germline CDR1 is SGHTA and CDR2 FQGNSA. CDR3 length equals 12 residues. The CDR3 DNA reads as TGTGCCAGCAGTCTTAGATTTGAAAAACTGTTTTTT. This sequence encodes CASSLRFEKLFF.

The rearrangement joins TRBV7-3 to TRBJ2-3; 11 positions match TRBD2. This CDR3 comprises 15 residues. Germline CDR1 is SGHTA and CDR2 is FQGTGA. V lost 4 bases, J lost 1 base, and 1 base stayed unmatched. CDR3 in amino acids: CASSSGLAGTDTQYF. DNA for the CDR3: TGTGCCAGCAGCTCGGGACTAGCGGGCACAGATACGCAGTATTTT.

The chain has TRBV4-2 and TRBJ1-2, with D unresolved. Trimming removed 5 bases from V and 6 bases from J, with 13 bases in between. The CDR3 contains 13 residues. The germline V gene has CDR1 LGHNA and CDR2 YNFKEQ. CDR3 sequence reads: CASSIAGYDGYTF. The CDR3 DNA is TGTGCCAGCAGCATAGCCGGGTATGATGGCTACACCTTC.

This chain links TRBV20-1 with TRBJ2-7; 7 bases fit TRBD1. CDR1 is DFQATT, CDR2 SNEGSKA, per germline (reference sequence). The CDR3 has 11 residues. V shed 5 bases, J shed 12 bases, and the junction held 10 bases outside the gene matches. The CDR3 sequence is CSAPGDSQRYF. CDR3 nucleotides: TGCAGTGCTCCTGGGGACAGCCAGAGGTACTTC.

This clonotype appeared once. The J gene is TRBJ1-2, the V gene TRBV6-1; D call uncertain. Germline V gene data show CDR1 as MNHNS and CDR2 as SASEGT. The CDR3 spans 12 residues. Trimming stripped 7 bases from V and 4 bases from J, with 10 bases between. CDR3 region: CASTPTRYGYTF. CDR3 bases: TGTGCCAGCACTCCGACACGCTATGGCTACACCTTC.

The rearrangement uses TRBV20-1 and TRBJ2-5, with D tentatively TRBD2 (6 bases). The germline V and J ends were trimmed by 6 bases and 2 bases, with 16 bases remaining between them. Germline V gives CDR1 DFQATT, CDR2 SNEGSKA (reference sequence). CDR3 size: 14 residues. The CDR3 loop reads CSAHYGGGQETQYF. CDR3 sequence (DNA): TGCAGTGCGCATTACGGGGGAGGACAAGAGACCCAGTACTTC.